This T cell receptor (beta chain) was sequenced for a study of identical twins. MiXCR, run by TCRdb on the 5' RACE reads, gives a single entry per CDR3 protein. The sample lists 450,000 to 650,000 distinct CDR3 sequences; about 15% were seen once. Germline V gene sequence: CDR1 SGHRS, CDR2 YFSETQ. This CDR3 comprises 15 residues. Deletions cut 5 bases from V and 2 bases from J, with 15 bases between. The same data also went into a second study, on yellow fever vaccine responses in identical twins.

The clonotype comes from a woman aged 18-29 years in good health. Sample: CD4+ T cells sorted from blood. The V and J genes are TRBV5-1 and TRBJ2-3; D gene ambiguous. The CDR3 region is CASSISLLYTDTQYF. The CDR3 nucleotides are TGCGCCAGCAGTATAAGTCTACTCTACACAGATACGCAGTATTTT.